Below are 28 T cell receptor beta chains sequenced from a single sample in a study of cytomegalovirus exposure and HLA in healthy donors. This PCR relied on a set of 60 Vbeta primers and 13 Jbeta primers. Profiling relied on immunoSEQ multiplex PCR, and the TCRdb table lists in-frame clones only, not all of them. The sample carries more than 100,000 clones, roughly 63% recorded once. The specimen was PBMCs. The receptor set was obtained from a man aged 40-55 years in good health and CMV-seropositive.

V usage is TRBV18 and J usage is TRBJ1-5; D unclear. V lost 6 bases and J lost 6, with 21 bases in between. Per germline, CDR1 KGHSH and CDR2 LQKENI. The CDR3 loop spans 16 amino acids. This CDR3 is CASSLGAGSNGQPQHF. The CDR3 coding sequence is TGTGCCAGCTCCCTAGGAGCGGGAAGCAACGGTCAGCCCCAGCATTTT.

The chain is built from TRBV5-1 and TRBJ1-4; D not resolved. Trimming stripped 5 bases from V and 0 bases from J, with 11 bases between. This CDR3 is 15 amino acids long. CDR1 and CDR2 (germline): SGHRS, YFSETQ. In nucleotides, the CDR3 is TGCGCCAGCAGGTCGACGGGGTCAACTAATGAAAAACTGTTTTTT. Amino acid sequence: CASRSTGSTNEKLFF.

This chain joins TRBV6-6 and TRBJ1-1, with D hard to call. CDR1 MNHNY and CDR2 SVGAGI come from the germline V gene (reference sequence). The CDR3 contains 11 residues. The ends were cut back, 3 bases at V and 11 bases at J, with 10 bases in the middle. In nucleotides, the CDR3 is TGTGCCAGCAGTTATAAGCCACTTGCTTTCTTT. Amino acid sequence: CASSYKPLAFF.

This chain connects TRBV15 to TRBJ2-7, with a tentative D call TRBD1 (5 bases). The V end was cut by 3 bases, the J end by 3 bases, with 12 bases between. The CDR3 has 14 residues. The germline V gene has CDR1 LNHNV and CDR2 YYDKDF (reference sequence). Here the CDR3 DNA reads TGTGCCACCAGCAGGGTTGACAGTTACTACGAGCAGTACTTC. Translation gives CATSRVDSYYEQYF. Full variable domain (outside the CDR3, taken from reference TRBV15 and TRBJ2-7): DAMVIQNPRYQVTQFGKPVTLSCSQTLNHNVMYWYQQKSSQAPKLLFHYYDKDFNNEADTPDNFQSRRPNTSFCFLDIRSPGLGDTAMYLCATSRVDSYYEQYFGPGTRLTVT.

This clone was picked up a small number of times. CDR3 DNA sequence: TGTGCCAGCAGCTTGCCAGGGGCCATCTATGGCTACACCTTC. It translates to CASSLPGAIYGYTF. This chain links TRBV5-4 with TRBJ1-2; TRBD1 is a possible D gene (6 bases). Trimming pared 1 base from V and 4 bases from J, leaving 11 bases between. This CDR3 region has 14 residues. Germline CDR1 SGHNT, CDR2 YYREEE (reference sequence).

V usage is TRBV19 and J usage is TRBJ2-1; 11 bases are shared with TRBD2. J lost 5 bases, V lost 6 bases, and 6 bases had no gene match. The CDR3 is 15 amino acids. Germline V gene lookup returns CDR1 LNHDA and CDR2 SQIVND (reference sequence). CDR3 sequence reads: CASRTSGSKNNEQFF. CDR3 nucleotides: TGTGCCAGTAGAACTAGCGGGAGTAAGAACAATGAGCAGTTCTTC. Supplemented by reference TRBV19 and TRBJ2-1, the full variable domain reads DGGITQSPKYLFRKEGQNVTLSCEQNLNHDAMYWYRQDPGQGLRLIYYSQIVNDFQKGDIAEGYSVSREKKESFPLTVTSAQKNPTAFYLCASRTSGSKNNEQFFGPGTRLTVL.

This chain uses TRBV7-2 with TRBJ1-2; TRBD1 matches 8 bases. The CDR3 totals 13 residues. Germline V lookup: CDR1 SGHTA, CDR2 FQGNSA. V shed 5 bases, J shed 3 bases, and the junction held 2 bases outside the gene matches. The CDR3 sequence is CASSMDRDYGYTF. DNA of the CDR3: TGTGCCAGCAGCATGGACAGGGACTATGGCTACACCTTC.

This chain connects TRBV7-2 to TRBJ2-5; 10 positions match TRBD1. Germline trimming cut 4 bases from V and 2 bases from J; bases unmatched to any gene: 1. This CDR3 has 14 residues. Per germline, CDR1 SGHTA and CDR2 FQGNSA. The CDR3 coding sequence is TGTGCCAGCAGCTGGGACAGGGGACAAGAGACCCAGTACTTC. Translation: CASSWDRGQETQYF.

The chain recombines TRBV7-9 with TRBJ1-2; 7 bases align to TRBD1. The CDR3 length is 13 residues. The germline gives CDR1 SEHNR, CDR2 FQNEAQ (reference sequence). V was pared by 5 bases and J by 6 bases, with 6 bases of the junction left unmatched. CDR3 protein: CASSATGWNGYTF. The CDR3 DNA reads TGTGCCAGCAGCGCGACAGGGTGGAATGGCTACACCTTC.

The rearrangement links TRBV10-3 to TRBJ1-2; D remains unclear. V shed 2 bases and J shed 7 bases, with 11 bases lying between them. The CDR3 length is 13 residues. From germline, CDR1 is ENHRY and CDR2 SYGVKD. The CDR3 is CAISEGVGGGYTF. In nucleotides, the CDR3 is TGTGCCATCAGTGAGGGTGTAGGAGGTGGCTACACCTTC.

The genes are TRBV2 and TRBJ2-7; TRBD2 matches 11 bases. This CDR3 has 16 amino acids. Trimming took 1 base from V and 6 from J; bases not matched to a gene: 8. Germline lookup yields CDR1 SNHLY and CDR2 FYNNEI. The CDR3 loop is CASSEGLAGKRPEQYF. The CDR3 DNA reads TGTGCCAGCAGTGAAGGACTAGCGGGAAAACGGCCCGAGCAGTACTTC.

This clone came up a few times. The chain links TRBV10-3 to TRBJ1-1; 7 positions match TRBD1. J gave up 1 base and V 4 bases, and 6 bases lay outside the gene matches. This CDR3 has 15 residues. The V gene's germline CDR1 is ENHRY and CDR2 SYGVKD. The CDR3 sequence is CAISARTGANTEAFF. CDR3 nucleotide sequence: TGTGCCATCAGTGCAAGGACAGGCGCGAACACTGAAGCTTTCTTT.

The table lists this clone with a few counts. The CDR3 DNA reads TGTGCCAGCAGCCAAGAAAGCGGCGGAGCTAGCGGGAGATCCTACAATGAGCAGTTCTTC. This gives the protein CASSQESGGASGRSYNEQFF. This chain links TRBV4-2 with TRBJ2-1; TRBD2 matches at 10 bases. CDR1 LGHNA and CDR2 YNFKEQ come from the germline V gene. V lost 0 bases, J lost 1 base, and 12 bases stayed unmatched. The CDR3 spans 20 residues.

The chain joins TRBV5-4 to TRBJ2-4; maybe TRBD1 (6 bases). V gave up 4 bases and J gave up 0 bases, with 11 bases separating them. The CDR3 is 15 residues long. Germline-derived CDR1 and CDR2 are SGHNT and YYREEE (reference sequence). For the CDR3, the DNA is TGTGCCAGCAGCCAGGACAGCGGAGCCAAAAACATTCAGTACTTC. This codes for CASSQDSGAKNIQYF.

The rearrangement links TRBV5-1 to TRBJ2-5; 7 nucleotides align to TRBD1. Trimming cost V 0 bases and J 5 bases; bases outside gene matches: 7. Germline V gene sequence: CDR1 SGHRS, CDR2 YFSETQ. The CDR3 runs to 15 residues. CDR3 loop: CASSLGGTASETQYF. CDR3 in DNA: TGCGCCAGCAGCTTGGGGGGGACAGCCTCGGAGACCCAGTACTTC. Drawing the rest from reference TRBV5-1 and TRBJ2-5, the complete variable domain is KAGVTQTPRYLIKTRGQQVTLSCSPISGHRSVSWYQQTPGQGLQFLFEYFSETQRNKGNFPGRFSGRQFSNSRSEMNVSTLELGDSALYLCASSLGGTASETQYFGPGTRLLVL.

This chain links TRBV6-5 with TRBJ1-2; D not resolved. CDR3 length: 14 amino acids. CDR1 and CDR2 from the germline V gene are MNHEY and SVGAGI. V was trimmed by 0 bases and J by 3 bases, leaving 8 bases between them. The CDR3 DNA follows: TGTGCCAGCAGTTACTCAGCGGGCGACTATGGCTACACCTTC. Amino acids: CASSYSAGDYGYTF.

In its sample, this clone was seen a few times. V is TRBV29-1 and J is TRBJ1-5; possible D gene TRBD1, 5 bases. The CDR3 contains 13 residues. Trimming took off 4 bases at V and 6 bases at J, with 13 bases between the two ends. Germline V gene sequence: CDR1 SQVTM, CDR2 ANQGSEA. CDR3 DNA: TGCAGCGTTGGTCTGGGGCAGGGTCAGCCCCAGCATTTT. Amino acids: CSVGLGQGQPQHF.

The V gene is TRBV9, the J gene TRBJ1-1, with 7 bases aligning to TRBD1. Germline CDR1 and CDR2: SGDLS and YYNGEE. CDR3 length: 13 amino acids. Trimming removed 4 bases from V and 8 bases from J; junction bases left unmatched: 8. In DNA form, the CDR3 reads TGTGCCAGCAGCACCCGGACAGGCCGGGAAGCTTTCTTT. Translation gives CASSTRTGREAFF.

CDR3: CASSQDESVRRGYTF. CDR3 nucleotide sequence: TGTGCCAGCAGCCAAGATGAATCCGTCCGGAGGGGCTACACCTTC. The chain couples TRBV4-2 to TRBJ1-2; D gene unclear. CDR3 length: 15 residues. Germline assignment: CDR1 LGHNA and CDR2 YNFKEQ. With 0 bases removed from V and 8 bases from J, the gap between germline ends came to 16 bases.

V gene TRBV5-1 combines with J gene TRBJ2-5; D may be TRBD1 (6 bases). V shed 0 bases and J shed 5 bases, with 17 bases lying between them. CDR1 is SGHRS, CDR2 YFSETQ, per germline. The CDR3 consists of 16 residues. CDR3 sequence (DNA): TGCGCCAGCAGCTTGGTGGTACAGGGCGTCGGGGAGACCCAGTACTTC. Amino acid sequence: CASSLVVQGVGETQYF. The full variable domain, completed using reference TRBV5-1 and TRBJ2-5, is KAGVTQTPRYLIKTRGQQVTLSCSPISGHRSVSWYQQTPGQGLQFLFEYFSETQRNKGNFPGRFSGRQFSNSRSEMNVSTLELGDSALYLCASSLVVQGVGETQYFGPGTRLLVL.

V is TRBV19 and J is TRBJ2-2, with D possibly matching TRBD2 (5 bases). Germline V gene data show CDR1 as LNHDA and CDR2 as SQIVND (reference sequence). V lost 6 bases, J lost 9 bases, and 17 bases lay in between. This CDR3 comprises 14 residues. CDR3 nucleotides: TGTGCCAGTAGCCCCGCGGGCAGTCGGAGGGAGCTGTTTTTT. It encodes CASSPAGSRRELFF.

CDR3 DNA: TGTGCCACCAGTCTTACGCGGGCCAGTGGGGAGCAGTACTTC. As protein: CATSLTRASGEQYF. The J gene is TRBJ2-7, the V gene TRBV15; TRBD2 might be the D (5 bases). Germline CDR1 is LNHNV and CDR2 is YYDKDF (reference sequence). The V and J ends lost 6 bases and 7 bases respectively, with 19 bases between them. The CDR3 totals 14 residues.

The chain couples TRBV6-1 to TRBJ2-6, with unresolved D. Per the germline V gene, CDR1 is MNHNS and CDR2 is SASEGT. The ends were cut back, 2 bases at V and 0 bases at J, with 5 bases in the middle. This CDR3 spans 15 amino acids. CDR3 sequence: CASSELSSGANVLTF. CDR3 DNA sequence: TGTGCCAGCAGTGAACTTTCCTCTGGGGCCAACGTCCTGACTTTC.

For the CDR3, the DNA is TGTGCCAGCAGGGGGACTAGCGGGGGGGCTTTTGGCTACACCTTC. Translating gives CASRGTSGGAFGYTF. The J gene is TRBJ1-2, the V gene TRBV5-6, with D perhaps matching TRBD1 (6 bases). This CDR3 has 15 amino acids. V lost 5 bases and J lost 7, with 21 bases in between. CDR1 and CDR2 (germline): SGHDT, YYEEEE.

The rearrangement links TRBV11-1 to TRBJ2-7; 7 bases line up with TRBD1. The CDR3 runs 13 residues. Germline loops: CDR1 SGHAT, CDR2 FQDESV (reference sequence). V lost 4 bases, J lost 3 bases, and 3 bases stayed unmatched. The CDR3 protein is CASSWDSDYEQYF. The CDR3 coding sequence is TGTGCCAGCAGCTGGGACAGTGACTACGAGCAGTACTTC. Looking up the rest from reference TRBV11-1 and TRBJ2-7 gives the full variable domain: EAEVAQSPRYKITEKSQAVAFWCDPISGHATLYWYRQILGQGPELLVQFQDESVVDDSQLPKDRFSAERLKGVDSTLKIQPAELGDSAMYLCASSWDSDYEQYFGPGTRLTVT.

The chain employs TRBV7-8 and TRBJ1-2; D is unresolved. The V and J ends lost 5 bases and 0 bases respectively, with 10 bases between them. The CDR3 totals 14 residues. CDR1 SGHVS and CDR2 FQNEAQ come from the germline V gene. In DNA, the CDR3 is TGTGCCAGCAGCCCTACGGGTTCTAACTATGGCTACACCTTC. This gives the protein CASSPTGSNYGYTF.

The chain uses TRBV27 and TRBJ1-2; D gene ambiguous. CDR1 is MNHEY and CDR2 is SMNVEV in the germline V gene (reference sequence). The CDR3 covers 13 residues. V lost 4 bases, J lost 2 bases, and 8 bases lay in between. Here the CDR3 reads CASSSTSNYGYTF. CDR3 coding DNA: TGTGCCAGCAGTTCGACAAGCAACTATGGCTACACCTTC.

This clone was observed a few times. The V call is TRBV7-2, the J call TRBJ1-5, with 8 nucleotides matching TRBD1. The CDR3 is made up of 14 amino acids. Looked up from germline, CDR1 is SGHTA and CDR2 is FQGNSA. V shed 3 bases, J shed 9 bases, and the junction held 7 bases outside the gene matches. The CDR3 nucleotides are TGTGCCAGCAGCTTGACAGGGGTTCCATGGCCCCAGCATTTT. It specifies CASSLTGVPWPQHF.